The rows below give T cell receptor beta chains drawn from one sample of a study of human T cells and chemical hapten exposure. MiXCR was run by TCRdb on the RACE reads, yielding one entry per CDR3 protein. The sample holds about 52,000 distinct CDR3 sequences; 9.9% are singletons and the top ten take approximately 16%. The sequenced sample was whole blood, obtained in connection with sensitization to the hapten diphenylcyclopropenone (DPC). The source is a woman in her thirties or forties with alopecia areata. Some clones in this sample may be carry-over from other donors' samples. Both conserved end residues are trimmed from each CDR3. A D gene is named only where the DNA matches it firmly. Expanded clones get a size class; other rows say once, few or many, or leave the size out.

d_call	v_call	j_call	clone_size	cdr3_length	cdr3_aa
-	TRBV18	TRBJ1-1	-	14	ASSPPRQHMNTEAF
-	TRBV20-1	TRBJ1-1	many	12	SARERGAGTEAF
-	TRBV5-4	TRBJ1-1	many	13	ASSLGSGTRTEAF
-	TRBV15	TRBJ2-5	few	13	ATSRDRVGVETQY
-	TRBV20-1	TRBJ1-6	few	11	SAPDTPNSPLH
-	TRBV4-2	TRBJ2-1	many	13	ASSLPGQINNEQF
-	TRBV4-2	TRBJ1-1	few	13	ASSQGRQRNTEAF
TRBD1	TRBV7-9	TRBJ1-1	many	14	ASTPPGQSFYTEAF
TRBD2	TRBV24-1	TRBJ2-1	few	16	ATSDARGGTSGAREQF
TRBD2	TRBV4-1	TRBJ2-5	many	13	ASSQVASGQETQY
TRBD1	TRBV6-6	TRBJ2-5	few	12	ASSLPGQGETQY
-	TRBV29-1	TRBJ1-1	many	11	SVESPGNTEAF
-	TRBV20-1	TRBJ2-7	-	9	SAVTIYEQY
-	TRBV2	TRBJ1-1	many	13	ASTSVGQMNTEAF
TRBD2	TRBV5-1	TRBJ2-3	many	13	ASSLLAGDADTQY
-	TRBV7-7	TRBJ2-2	many	13	ASSLGAGGPGELF
-	TRBV5-1	TRBJ2-3	-	12	ASSPAASTDTQY
-	TRBV3-1	TRBJ1-5	few	11	ASSQDSRRPQH
TRBD2	TRBV4-3	TRBJ2-3	many	16	ASSQEGLAGGPTDTQY
TRBD2	TRBV12-3/TRBV12-4	TRBJ2-4	many	15	ASSLELAGVVKNIQY
TRBD2	TRBV29-1	TRBJ2-3	-	12	SQRTSGPTDTQY
-	TRBV6-5	TRBJ2-3	-	11	ASARDPTDTQY
TRBD1	TRBV7-3	TRBJ2-7	many	15	ASSLGTGGLSSYEQY
TRBD1	TRBV7-2	TRBJ2-1	few	12	ASSSRQGDNEQF
-	TRBV30	TRBJ2-1	many	13	AWSARGLAGNEQF
-	TRBV7-2	TRBJ2-3	-	13	TSSSGGPLRNTQY
TRBD1	TRBV11-2	TRBJ1-3	few	12	ASSYGQGRNTIY
-	TRBV28	TRBJ2-7	-	12	ASSLSVGSYEQY
-	TRBV6-2/TRBV6-3	TRBJ2-1	many	16	ASSYSRRMRRTYNEQF
TRBD2	TRBV6-6	TRBJ2-5	-	11	ASSRGDEETQY
-	TRBV5-5	TRBJ2-7	many	11	ASSPRTPYEQY
-	TRBV12-3/TRBV12-4	TRBJ1-5	-	13	ASSSLQGGRQPQH
-	TRBV6-2/TRBV6-3	TRBJ1-4	many	11	AGQTSTNEKLF
TRBD2	TRBV15	TRBJ2-7	many	13	ATSRASGVSYEQY
-	TRBV20-1	TRBJ1-2	many	11	SARDTWDTGYT
-	TRBV3-2	TRBJ2-1	few	16	ASSQPGTSGQAYNEQF
-	TRBV7-2	TRBJ2-6	-	16	ASSLSAPRPPGANVLT
TRBD1	TRBV5-4	TRBJ1-1	-	12	ASSLTGEGGEAF
-	TRBV10-3	TRBJ2-3	many	10	AISASRDTQY
-	TRBV11-2	TRBJ1-2	few	12	ASSLDLRTSGYT
TRBD2	TRBV9	TRBJ2-5	few	13	ASSVATGGPETQY
TRBD1	TRBV4-2	TRBJ1-3	-	13	ASSPRTGGSYTIY
-	TRBV7-9	TRBJ2-6	many	13	ASSLMSSGANVLT
TRBD1	TRBV12-3/TRBV12-4	TRBJ2-7	few	12	ASSSTGVSYEQY
TRBD1	TRBV7-3	TRBJ2-3	few	14	ASSMGQGGETDTQY
-	TRBV6-2/TRBV6-3	TRBJ1-3	many	14	ASSSRRDRPGNTIY
TRBD1	TRBV28	TRBJ2-1	few	13	ASSSGQGVMNEQF
TRBD1	TRBV10-3	TRBJ2-4	-	12	AISPGTGWNIQY
TRBD2	TRBV24-1	TRBJ2-2	many	13	ATSRSGGYTGELF